This T cell receptor (beta chain) was identified during a study of blood T cell repertoires in COVID-19. The authors' processing: How many nucleated cells were present was estimated from reference gene primer amplification. Measured with immunoSEQ multiplex PCR; TCRdb has only the in-frame clones, and not every one. V and J calls plus clone size are reproduced from that table; the DNA served to infer D and trimming. The data show some 390,000 clones, 75% to 90% seen once. Looked up from germline, CDR1 is MNHNY and CDR2 is SVGAGI (reference sequence). The CDR3 spans 17 residues. Trimming at V came to 5 bases and at J to 5 bases, leaving 16 bases not matched to a gene. Cohort 3 recovery required two negative PCRs, clearance, or symptom resolution.

The chain employs TRBV6-6 and TRBJ2-7, with 9 bases lining up with TRBD1. The TCR originated in a man aged 25-45 years who had recovered from COVID-19. Sequenced: PBMCs or T cells enriched from blood (not recorded which). CDR3 sequence reads: CASSPRGGGQGGNEQYF. The CDR3 DNA sequence: TGTGCCAGCAGTCCGCGAGGCGGGGGACAGGGTGGGAACGAGCAGTACTTC.